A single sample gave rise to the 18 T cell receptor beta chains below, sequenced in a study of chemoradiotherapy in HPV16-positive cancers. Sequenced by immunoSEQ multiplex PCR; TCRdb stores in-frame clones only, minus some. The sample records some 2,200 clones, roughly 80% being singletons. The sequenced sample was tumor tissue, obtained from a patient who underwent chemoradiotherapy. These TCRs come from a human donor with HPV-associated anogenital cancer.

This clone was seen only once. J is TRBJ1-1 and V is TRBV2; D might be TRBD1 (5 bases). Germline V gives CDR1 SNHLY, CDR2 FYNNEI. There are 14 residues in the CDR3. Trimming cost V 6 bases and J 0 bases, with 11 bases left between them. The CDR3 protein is CASRPGNMNTEAFF. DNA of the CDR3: TGTGCCAGCAGGCCAGGGAACATGAACACTGAAGCTTTCTTT.

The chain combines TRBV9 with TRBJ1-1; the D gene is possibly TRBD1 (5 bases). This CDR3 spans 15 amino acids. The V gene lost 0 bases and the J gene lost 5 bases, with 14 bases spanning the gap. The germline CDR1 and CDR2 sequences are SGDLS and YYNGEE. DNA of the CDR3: TGTGCCAGCAGCGTAGGACCGGGAGGGGCAACTGAAGCTTTCTTT. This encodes CASSVGPGGATEAFF.

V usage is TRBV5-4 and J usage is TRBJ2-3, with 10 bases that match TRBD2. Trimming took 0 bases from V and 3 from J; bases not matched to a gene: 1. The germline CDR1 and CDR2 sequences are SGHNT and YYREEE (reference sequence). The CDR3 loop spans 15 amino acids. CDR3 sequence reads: CASSLGLAGTDTQYF. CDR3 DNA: TGTGCCAGCAGCTTGGGACTAGCGGGTACAGATACGCAGTATTTT.

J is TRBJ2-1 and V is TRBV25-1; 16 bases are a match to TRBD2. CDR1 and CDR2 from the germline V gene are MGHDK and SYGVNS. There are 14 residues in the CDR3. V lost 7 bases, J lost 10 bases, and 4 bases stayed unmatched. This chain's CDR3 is CASTGTSGGDEQFF. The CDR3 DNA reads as TGTGCCAGCACCGGGACTAGCGGGGGGGACGAGCAGTTCTTC.

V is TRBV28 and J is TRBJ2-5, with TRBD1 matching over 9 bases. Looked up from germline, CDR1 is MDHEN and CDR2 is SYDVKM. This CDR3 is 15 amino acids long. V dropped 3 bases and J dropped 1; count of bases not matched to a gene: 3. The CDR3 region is CASSFVGQGQETQYF. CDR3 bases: TGTGCCAGCAGTTTTGTGGGACAGGGCCAAGAGACCCAGTACTTC.

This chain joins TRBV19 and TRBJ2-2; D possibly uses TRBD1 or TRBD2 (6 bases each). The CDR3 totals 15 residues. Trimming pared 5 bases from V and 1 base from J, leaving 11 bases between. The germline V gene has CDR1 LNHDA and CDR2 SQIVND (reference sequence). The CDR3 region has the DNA TGTGCCAGTAGTCTACAGGGAGGGAACACCGGGGAGCTGTTTTTT. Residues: CASSLQGGNTGELFF.

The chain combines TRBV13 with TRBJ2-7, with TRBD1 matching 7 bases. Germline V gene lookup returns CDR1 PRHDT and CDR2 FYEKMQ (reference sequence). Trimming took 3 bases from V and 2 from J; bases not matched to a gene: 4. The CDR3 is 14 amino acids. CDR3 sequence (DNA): TGTGCCAGCAGCTTCCGACAGGGCGCCTACGAGCAGTACTTC. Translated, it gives CASSFRQGAYEQYF.

DNA of the CDR3: TGTGCCAGCTCAAGTCGGGGGGGAAGGGAAGATACGCAGTATTTT. Translated, it gives CASSSRGGREDTQYF. The chain carries TRBV18 and TRBJ2-3, with 8 positions matching TRBD2. Germline V gene sequence: CDR1 KGHSH, CDR2 LQKENI. The CDR3 length is 15 residues. V trimming: 5 bases; J trimming: 5 bases; junction bases outside the gene matches: 9.

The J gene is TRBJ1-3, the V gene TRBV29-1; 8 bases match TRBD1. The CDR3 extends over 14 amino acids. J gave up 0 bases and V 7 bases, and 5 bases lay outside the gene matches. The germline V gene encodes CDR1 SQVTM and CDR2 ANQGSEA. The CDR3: CSAWDRSSGNTIYF. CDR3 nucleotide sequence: TGCAGCGCCTGGGACAGGAGCTCTGGAAACACCATATATTTT.

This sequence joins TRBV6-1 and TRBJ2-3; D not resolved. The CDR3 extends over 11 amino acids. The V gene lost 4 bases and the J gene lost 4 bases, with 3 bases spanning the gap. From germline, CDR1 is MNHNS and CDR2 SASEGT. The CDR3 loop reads CASSVPDTQYF. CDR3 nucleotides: TGTGCCAGCAGTGTCCCAGATACGCAGTATTTT.

DNA for the CDR3: TGTGCCAGCTCACTGGCGAGCAGGGCGAACACCGGGGAGCTGTTTTTT. As protein: CASSLASRANTGELFF. The chain links TRBV18 to TRBJ2-2, with D possibly matching TRBD1 (5 bases). The CDR3 has 16 amino acids. Germline CDR1 and CDR2: KGHSH and LQKENI. V was cut by 4 bases and J by 0 bases, with 12 bases left in between.

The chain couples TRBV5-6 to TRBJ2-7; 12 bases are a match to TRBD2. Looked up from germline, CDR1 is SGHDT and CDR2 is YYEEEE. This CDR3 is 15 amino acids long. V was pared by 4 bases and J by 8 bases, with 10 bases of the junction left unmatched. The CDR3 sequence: CASSTSGGPYLKQYF. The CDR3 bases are TGTGCCAGCAGCACTAGCGGGGGGCCGTACTTGAAGCAGTACTTC.

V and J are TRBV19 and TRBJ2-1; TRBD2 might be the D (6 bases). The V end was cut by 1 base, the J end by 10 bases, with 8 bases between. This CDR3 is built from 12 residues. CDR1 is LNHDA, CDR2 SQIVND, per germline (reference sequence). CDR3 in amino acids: CASSIAGGEQFF. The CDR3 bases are TGTGCCAGTAGTATAGCCGGAGGGGAGCAGTTCTTC.

The CDR3 sequence is CASSLGTGREKLFF. The CDR3 nucleotides read TGTGCCAGCAGCTTGGGGACCGGGCGCGAAAAACTGTTTTTT. This chain uses TRBV5-5 with TRBJ1-4; D remains unclear. Germline V CDR1 and CDR2: SGHKS, YYEKEE (reference sequence). V lost 0 bases and J 8 bases, leaving 11 bases between the germline ends. The CDR3 is 14 residues long.

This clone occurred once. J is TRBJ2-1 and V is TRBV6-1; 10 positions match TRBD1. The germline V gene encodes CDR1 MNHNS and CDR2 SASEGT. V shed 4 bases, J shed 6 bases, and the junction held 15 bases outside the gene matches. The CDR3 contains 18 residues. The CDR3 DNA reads TGTGCCAGCAGTGGTAAGCGACCGGGACAGGGGAGCGGCAATGAGCAGTTCTTC. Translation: CASSGKRPGQGSGNEQFF.

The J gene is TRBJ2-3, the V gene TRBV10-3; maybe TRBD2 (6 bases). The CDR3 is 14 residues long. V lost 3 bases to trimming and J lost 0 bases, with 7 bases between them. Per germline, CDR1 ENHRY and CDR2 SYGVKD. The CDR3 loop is CAISDGRSTDTQYF. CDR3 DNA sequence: TGTGCCATCAGTGACGGGAGAAGCACAGATACGCAGTATTTT.

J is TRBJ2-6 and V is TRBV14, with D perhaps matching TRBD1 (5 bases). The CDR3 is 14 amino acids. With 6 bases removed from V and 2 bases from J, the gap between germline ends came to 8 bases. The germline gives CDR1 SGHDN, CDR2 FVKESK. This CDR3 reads CASRRGTGANVLTF. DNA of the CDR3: TGTGCCAGCAGAAGGGGAACTGGGGCCAACGTCCTGACTTTC.

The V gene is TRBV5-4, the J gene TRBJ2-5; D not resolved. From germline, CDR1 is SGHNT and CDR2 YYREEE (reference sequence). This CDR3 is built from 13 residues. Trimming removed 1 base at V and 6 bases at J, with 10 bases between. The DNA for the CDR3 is TGTGCCAGCAGCTTGATTAGTTCGCAGACCCAGTACTTC. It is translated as CASSLISSQTQYF.